The 16 T cell receptor beta chains listed next were all sequenced from one sample in a study of blood T cell repertoires in COVID-19. Here immunoSEQ multiplex PCR was the method, and the copy in TCRdb shows in-frame clones only, minus some. The sample has 200,000 or so clones; about 88% are singletons. The sequenced sample consisted of peripheral blood. The receptors stem from a man in his sixties or seventies with active or convalescent COVID-19.

The gene calls are TRBV9 and TRBJ1-2, with D uncertain. CDR1 and CDR2 from the germline V gene are SGDLS and YYNGEE. The CDR3 extends over 13 amino acids. Trimming left V 0 bases short and J 4 bases short, with 7 bases between. The CDR3 is CASSVDEGYGYTF. CDR3 sequence (DNA): TGTGCCAGCAGCGTAGACGAGGGCTATGGCTACACCTTC.

This clone was detected only once. This chain uses TRBV28 with TRBJ2-4, with 8 bases fitting TRBD1. CDR3 length: 14 amino acids. In germline, CDR1 is MDHEN, CDR2 SYDVKM. J lost 11 bases, V lost 3 bases, and 9 bases had no gene match. CDR3 nucleotide sequence: TGTGCCAGCAGTTTCAGTCAGGGGGCAGTTCTTCAGTACTTC. This sequence encodes CASSFSQGAVLQYF. Full variable domain (rest looked up from reference TRBV28 and TRBJ2-4): DVKVTQSSRYLVKRTGEKVFLECVQDMDHENMFWYRQDPGLGLRLIYFSYDVKMKEKGDIPEGYSVSREKKERFSLILESASTNQTSMYLCASSFSQGAVLQYFGAGTRLSVL.

J is TRBJ2-1 and V is TRBV19; D ambiguous. Trimming removed 11 bases at V and 3 bases at J, with 14 bases between. Germline V CDR1 and CDR2: LNHDA, SQIVND (reference sequence). The CDR3 covers 13 residues. The CDR3 loop is CAVRGTLYNEQFF. In DNA form, the CDR3 reads TGTGCCGTGAGAGGAACGCTCTACAATGAGCAGTTCTTC.

This chain joins TRBV6-5 and TRBJ1-6; no definite D call. This CDR3 region has 13 residues. CDR1 is MNHEY and CDR2 is SVGAGI in the germline V gene. Between the trimmed V and J ends, which lost 6 bases and 7 bases, there was a span of 10 bases. The CDR3 spells CASRAGANSPLHF. The CDR3 nucleotides read TGTGCCAGCAGAGCAGGCGCAAATTCACCCCTCCACTTT.

The CDR3 loop reads CASSLFGSSYNSPLHF. CDR3 DNA: TGTGCCAGCAGTTTATTCGGGAGCTCCTATAATTCACCCCTCCACTTT. This chain connects TRBV28 to TRBJ1-6; D is ambiguous. Looked up from germline, CDR1 is MDHEN and CDR2 is SYDVKM. This CDR3 region has 16 residues. V gave up 1 base and J gave up 0 bases, with 7 bases separating them.

The chain uses TRBV30 and TRBJ2-7; D perhaps matches TRBD2 (5 bases). The CDR3 sequence is 14 residues long. Trimming stripped 1 base from V and 1 base from J, with 11 bases between. CDR1 GTSNPN and CDR2 SVGIG come from the germline V gene (reference sequence). CDR3 DNA: TGTGCCTGGAGTGCGCCTAGGGAGTCCTACGAGCAGTACTTC. Translating it yields CAWSAPRESYEQYF.

J is TRBJ2-1 and V is TRBV6-5; D not certain. The ends were cut back, 4 bases at V and 10 bases at J, with 23 bases in the middle. The length of the CDR3 is 16 residues. From germline, CDR1 is MNHEY and CDR2 SVGAGI. Here the CDR3 reads CASSSTGGWMGGEQFF. CDR3 in DNA: TGTGCCAGCAGTTCGACCGGCGGATGGATGGGTGGCGAGCAGTTCTTC.

This chain uses TRBV5-6 with TRBJ1-6; unclear D gene. V dropped 2 bases and J dropped 2 bases, with 11 bases sitting between them. Germline CDR1 is SGHDT and CDR2 is YYEEEE. This CDR3 has 16 residues. The CDR3 DNA sequence: TGTGCCAGCAGCTTTATGGGCAGAGCCTATAATTCACCCCTCCACTTT. Protein: CASSFMGRAYNSPLHF. The full variable domain, its missing parts supplied by reference TRBV5-6 and TRBJ1-6, is DAGVTQSPTHLIKTRGQQVTLRCSPKSGHDTVSWYQQALGQGPQFIFQYYEEEERQRGNFPDRFSGHQFPNYSSELNVNALLLGDSALYLCASSFMGRAYNSPLHFGNGTRLTVT.

This chain uses TRBV5-1 with TRBJ1-2; 9 positions agree with TRBD1. The CDR3 has 12 residues. From germline, CDR1 is SGHRS and CDR2 YFSETQ. In DNA form, the CDR3 reads TGCGCTCCACAGGGGGCCGGCTATGGCTACACCTTC. It yields the protein CAPQGAGYGYTF.

This chain uses TRBV11-2 with TRBJ2-7, with TRBD2 identical over 10 bases. J gave up 2 bases and V 3 bases, and 1 base lay outside the gene matches. The CDR3 consists of 14 residues. Germline loops: CDR1 SGHAT, CDR2 FQNNGV. DNA of the CDR3: TGTGCCAGCAGCTTGCTAGCGGGGGCCTACGAGCAGTACTTC. Residues: CASSLLAGAYEQYF. Supplemented by reference TRBV11-2 and TRBJ2-7, the full variable domain reads EAGVAQSPRYKIIEKRQSVAFWCNPISGHATLYWYQQILGQGPKLLIQFQNNGVVDDSQLPKDRFSAERLKGVDSTLKIQPAKLEDSAVYLCASSLLAGAYEQYFGPGTRLTVT.

The genes are TRBV28 and TRBJ1-5, with D uncertain. Between the trimmed V and J ends, which lost 7 bases and 0 bases, there was a span of 10 bases. In germline, CDR1 is MDHEN, CDR2 SYDVKM. This CDR3 contains 14 residues. The CDR3, as DNA: TGTGCCAGCATTCTTAGATATAGCAATCAGCCCCAGCATTTT. The encoded protein is CASILRYSNQPQHF.

The rearrangement links TRBV30 to TRBJ1-1; unclear D gene. The V end was cut by 2 bases, the J end by 0 bases, with 10 bases between. From germline, CDR1 is GTSNPN and CDR2 SVGIG (reference sequence). This CDR3 region has 14 residues. CDR3 DNA: TGTGCCTGGAGTCTCAAAACAGTGAACACTGAAGCTTTCTTT. Protein: CAWSLKTVNTEAFF.

The chain joins TRBV6-6 to TRBJ1-2; 10 bases agree with TRBD1. V dropped 0 bases and J dropped 8; count of bases not matched to a gene: 6. The CDR3 is 15 amino acids. The germline CDR1 and CDR2 sequences are MNHNY and SVGAGI (reference sequence). The CDR3 protein is CASSYSGQGFTGYTF. The CDR3 DNA sequence: TGTGCCAGCAGTTACTCGGGACAGGGGTTTACCGGCTACACCTTC.

This clone was counted a few times. The V and J genes are TRBV9 and TRBJ1-4; weak D call: TRBD1 (5 bases). This CDR3 region has 17 residues. Trimming took off 0 bases at V and 7 bases at J, with 19 bases between the two ends. The germline V gene has CDR1 SGDLS and CDR2 YYNGEE. CDR3: CASSVGLQGRSSEKLFF. CDR3 nucleotides: TGTGCCAGCAGCGTAGGGCTCCAGGGAAGGAGTAGTGAAAAACTGTTTTTT.

The rearrangement joins TRBV18 to TRBJ2-5; perhaps TRBD2 as D (5 bases). V shed 6 bases and J shed 1 base, with 9 bases lying between them. Germline assignment: CDR1 KGHSH and CDR2 LQKENI. The CDR3 has 13 residues. The CDR3 sequence: CASSRRGQETQYF. CDR3 DNA sequence: TGTGCCAGCTCCCGCCGGGGCCAAGAGACCCAGTACTTC.

This rearrangement joins TRBV19 to TRBJ1-5; 9 bases match TRBD1. Germline CDR1 LNHDA, CDR2 SQIVND (reference sequence). The V and J ends lost 7 bases and 7 bases, in that order; junction bases with no gene match: 11. The CDR3 length is 15 residues. The CDR3 spells CASTKGQGGGQPQHF. For the CDR3, the DNA is TGTGCCAGTACTAAGGGACAGGGAGGTGGACAGCCCCAGCATTTT.